The 28 T cell receptor beta chains reported below all come from one sample, sequenced in a study of cytomegalovirus exposure and HLA in healthy donors listed by TCRdb under 2017. The library was built by means of the immunoSEQ multiplex PCR assay. Imported from immuneACCESS, the table was reduced by TCRdb to in-frame sequences with V and J called. These copies leave out some clones; in studies compared against another copy, an unresolved V gene accounts for under half, and the cause of the remainder is not known. This sample has 150,000 or so clones in its table, and 75% to 90% of those were observed once. Of the sample, about a fifth is held by the ten largest clones. Sequencing was carried out using PBMCs. Receptors were obtained from a young man in good health and CMV-seropositive.

This rearrangement joins TRBV10-2 to TRBJ2-7; possibly TRBD2 for D (7 bases). The ends were cut back, 7 bases at V and 4 bases at J, with 17 bases in the middle. The V gene's germline CDR1 is WSHSY and CDR2 SAAADI. The CDR3 contains 14 residues. The CDR3 region has the DNA TGCGCCAGCACCGGGACGGAGGGGGGGTACGAGCAGTACTTC. Residues: CASTGTEGGYEQYF.

The chain has TRBV6-5 and TRBJ2-5; the D gene is possibly TRBD1 (5 bases). CDR3 size: 12 residues. The V end lost 5 bases, the J end lost 3 bases, and 7 bases lay between the germline ends. CDR1 and CDR2 (germline): MNHEY, SVGAGI. CDR3 nucleotides: TGTGCCAGCAGTCAGGGTAAAGAGACCCAGTACTTC. Its protein product is CASSQGKETQYF.

The rearrangement links TRBV29-1 to TRBJ2-7; D ambiguous. This CDR3 spans 15 amino acids. Germline V lookup: CDR1 SQVTM, CDR2 ANQGSEA. V dropped 7 bases and J dropped 6 bases, with 25 bases sitting between them. The CDR3 nucleotides are TGCAGCGCAACCGGCCCCCTCCAGGATTCGCGCGAGCAGTACTTC. This translates into CSATGPLQDSREQYF.

The CDR3 sequence is CASSLQGAANTIYF. The CDR3 nucleotides read TGCGCCAGCAGCTTACAGGGTGCCGCAAACACCATATATTTT. The chain joins TRBV5-1 to TRBJ1-3; weak D call: TRBD1 (6 bases). The CDR3 has 14 residues. V was cut by 2 bases and J by 6 bases, with 12 bases left in between. From germline, CDR1 is SGHRS and CDR2 YFSETQ. The variable domain in full, with the rest retrieved from reference TRBV5-1 and TRBJ1-3, is KAGVTQTPRYLIKTRGQQVTLSCSPISGHRSVSWYQQTPGQGLQFLFEYFSETQRNKGNFPGRFSGRQFSNSRSEMNVSTLELGDSALYLCASSLQGAANTIYFGEGSWLTVV.

This clone was found a few times. The gene calls are TRBV2 and TRBJ1-5; no clear D gene. The germline V and J ends were trimmed by 5 bases and 3 bases, with 8 bases remaining between them. The CDR3 has 13 amino acids. The germline V gene has CDR1 SNHLY and CDR2 FYNNEI. CDR3: CASSRSLNQPQHF. The CDR3 coding sequence is TGTGCCAGCAGTCGGAGTCTCAATCAGCCCCAGCATTTT.

The chain recombines TRBV7-7 with TRBJ2-2; D perhaps matches TRBD2 (6 bases). Germline CDR1 is SSHAT and CDR2 is FNYEAQ (reference sequence). CDR3 length: 16 amino acids. V was clipped by 5 bases and J by 5 bases, with 18 bases between them. CDR3: CASSPAGGLSTGELFF. The CDR3 nucleotides are TGTGCCAGCAGCCCGGCCGGGGGACTGAGTACCGGGGAGCTGTTTTTT.

A remark on this clone: The same CDR3 arises from other DNA sequences in this sample as well. J is TRBJ1-5 and V is TRBV29-1; D is unresolved. The germline CDR1 and CDR2 sequences are SQVTM and ANQGSEA. The CDR3 length is 13 residues. V was pared by 6 bases and J by 2 bases, with 11 bases between. The CDR3: CSVLTGGNQPQHF. CDR3 nucleotides: TGCAGCGTCCTTACGGGAGGCAATCAGCCCCAGCATTTT.

V is TRBV4-3 and J is TRBJ1-6, with D perhaps TRBD1 (5 bases). The CDR3 extends over 14 amino acids. Germline values: CDR1 LGHNA, CDR2 YSLEER. V lost 3 bases, J lost 13 bases, and 16 bases lay in between. CDR3 amino acids: CASSHLGGVGPLHF. CDR3 DNA sequence: TGCGCCAGCAGCCACCTAGGAGGGGTCGGGCCCCTCCACTTT.

The chain is built from TRBV30 and TRBJ2-1; weak D call: TRBD1 (6 bases). V gave up 2 bases and J gave up 8 bases, with 16 bases separating them. Germline V CDR1 and CDR2: GTSNPN, SVGIG (reference sequence). CDR3 length: 14 amino acids. This CDR3 reads CAWSQGTSLDEQFF. The DNA for the CDR3 is TGTGCCTGGAGTCAGGGGACCTCCCTTGATGAGCAGTTCTTC. The entire variable domain, with the rest obtained from reference TRBV30 and TRBJ2-1, is as follows: SQTIHQWPATLVQPVGSPLSLECTVEGTSNPNLYWYRQAAGRGLQLLFYSVGIGQISSEVPQNLSASRPQDRQFILSSKKLLLSDSGFYLCAWSQGTSLDEQFFGPGTRLTVL.

This rearrangement joins TRBV5-6 to TRBJ2-7; TRBD2 aligns across 7 bases. The germline gives CDR1 SGHDT, CDR2 YYEEEE. J gave up 2 bases and V 3 bases, and 8 bases lay outside the gene matches. CDR3 length: 15 amino acids. The CDR3 is CASSWFGGRAYEQYF. In nucleotides, the CDR3 is TGTGCCAGCAGCTGGTTCGGGGGGAGGGCCTACGAGCAGTACTTC. The complete variable domain, with remaining parts taken from reference TRBV5-6 and TRBJ2-7, reads DAGVTQSPTHLIKTRGQQVTLRCSPKSGHDTVSWYQQALGQGPQFIFQYYEEEERQRGNFPDRFSGHQFPNYSSELNVNALLLGDSALYLCASSWFGGRAYEQYFGPGTRLTVT.

The chain recombines TRBV11-3 with TRBJ2-7; tentatively, D is TRBD2 (6 bases). The CDR3 is 13 residues long. Per the germline V gene, CDR1 is SGHNT and CDR2 is YENEEA. V was trimmed by 5 bases and J by 3 bases, leaving 11 bases between them. The CDR3 loop reads CASSAGPYYEQYF. As DNA, the CDR3 is TGTGCCAGCAGCGCGGGGCCGTACTACGAGCAGTACTTC.

The chain combines TRBV11-2 with TRBJ2-5, with 8 bases identical to TRBD2. CDR1 and CDR2 (germline): SGHAT, FQNNGV. CDR3 length: 19 amino acids. With 6 bases clipped from V and 6 bases from J, the junction kept 24 bases outside the gene matches. Written as DNA, the CDR3 is TGTGCCAGCAGGGGCGGGAGGCGTTTATTTGGAAAGCACGGACAGACCCAGTACTTC. This sequence encodes CASRGGRRLFGKHGQTQYF.

The count of this clone is one. The genes are TRBV6-6 and TRBJ2-1; 8 nucleotides line up with TRBD2. The junction had 11 bases not matched to a gene; V was cut back by 5 bases and J by 8 bases. This CDR3 region has 15 residues. Germline V gene sequence: CDR1 MNHNY, CDR2 SVGAGI (reference sequence). The CDR3 sequence: CASSLTRGGLDEQFF. CDR3 DNA sequence: TGTGCCAGCAGTCTCACCCGGGGGGGCCTAGATGAGCAGTTCTTC.

This sequence joins TRBV9 and TRBJ2-6; D uncertain. Germline V gives CDR1 SGDLS, CDR2 YYNGEE. V was cut by 3 bases and J by 0 bases, with 13 bases left in between. The CDR3 is 17 residues long. Here the CDR3 DNA reads TGTGCCAGCAGCGGCTTGCCAGGCAGCTCTGGGGCCAACGTCCTGACTTTC. It specifies CASSGLPGSSGANVLTF.

This clone was found once. The rearrangement links TRBV27 to TRBJ1-5, with TRBD1 matching 9 bases. Germline V gene sequence: CDR1 MNHEY, CDR2 SMNVEV (reference sequence). The CDR3 is 18 amino acids. The V and J ends lost 4 bases and 0 bases, in that order; junction bases with no gene match: 10. The CDR3 region is CASSSWGTGMGSNQPQHF. For the CDR3, the DNA is TGTGCCAGCAGTTCTTGGGGGACAGGGATGGGTAGCAATCAGCCCCAGCATTTT.

The CDR3: CSVADRRGEKLFF. The CDR3, as DNA: TGCAGCGTAGCGGACAGGCGGGGTGAAAAACTGTTTTTT. V usage is TRBV29-1 and J usage is TRBJ1-4, with 7 bases identical to TRBD1. Germline V gene sequence: CDR1 SQVTM, CDR2 ANQGSEA. With 6 bases clipped from V and 7 bases from J, the junction kept 8 bases outside the gene matches. This CDR3 has 13 residues.

The gene calls are TRBV25-1 and TRBJ2-7; D call uncertain. The CDR3 totals 11 residues. The germline V gene has CDR1 MGHDK and CDR2 SYGVNS. V was clipped by 4 bases and J by 1 base, with 2 bases between them. The CDR3 DNA is TGTGCCAGCAGTGCTTCCTACGAGCAGTACTTC. This translates into CASSASYEQYF.

The CDR3 loop reads CASSLSAGALNTEAFF. The CDR3 DNA sequence: TGTGCCAGCAGTTTATCGGCGGGGGCCTTGAACACTGAAGCTTTCTTT. The chain couples TRBV27 to TRBJ1-1; weak D call: TRBD1 (6 bases). Germline values: CDR1 MNHEY, CDR2 SMNVEV (reference sequence). The CDR3 length is 16 residues. The V end was cut by 0 bases, the J end by 0 bases, with 11 bases between.

This rearrangement joins TRBV6-1 to TRBJ2-3; D perhaps matches TRBD2 (6 bases). Germline loops: CDR1 MNHNS, CDR2 SASEGT. CDR3 length: 14 residues. V was cut by 4 bases and J by 3 bases, with 11 bases left in between. The CDR3 DNA sequence: TGTGCCAGCAGTGGGACTATCACTACAGATACGCAGTATTTT. Residues: CASSGTITTDTQYF.

This chain connects TRBV5-8 to TRBJ2-3, with D unresolved. Trimming removed 1 base from V and 0 bases from J, with 12 bases in between. Germline CDR1 and CDR2: SGHTS and YDEGEE. The CDR3 is made up of 16 amino acids. CDR3 amino acids: CASSLSFTASTDTQYF. CDR3 DNA sequence: TGTGCCAGCAGCTTGTCGTTTACAGCTAGCACAGATACGCAGTATTTT. Full variable domain (rest looked up from reference TRBV5-8 and TRBJ2-3): EAGVTQSPTHLIKTRGQQATLRCSPISGHTSVYWYQQALGLGLQFLLWYDEGEERNRGNFPPRFSGRQFPNYSSELNVNALELEDSALYLCASSLSFTASTDTQYFGPGTRLTVL.

This clone was picked up a small number of times. The chain employs TRBV7-6 and TRBJ1-5, with 11 bases that match TRBD1. The CDR3 consists of 15 residues. CDR1 is SGHVS, CDR2 FNYEAQ, per germline. V trimming: 5 bases; J trimming: 2 bases; junction bases outside the gene matches: 2. The CDR3 DNA sequence: TGTGCCAGCAGCCCGGGACAGGGGGGCAATCAGCCCCAGCATTTT. This encodes CASSPGQGGNQPQHF.

The chain employs TRBV5-6 and TRBJ1-1; TRBD1 might be the D (5 bases). The CDR3 contains 14 residues. Germline assignment: CDR1 SGHDT and CDR2 YYEEEE. V was clipped by 1 base and J by 1 base, with 8 bases between them. CDR3 loop: CASSLQGANTEAFF. The CDR3 DNA reads as TGTGCCAGCAGCTTGCAGGGCGCGAACACTGAAGCTTTCTTT. Variable domain in full (rest from reference TRBV5-6 and TRBJ1-1): DAGVTQSPTHLIKTRGQQVTLRCSPKSGHDTVSWYQQALGQGPQFIFQYYEEEERQRGNFPDRFSGHQFPNYSSELNVNALLLGDSALYLCASSLQGANTEAFFGQGTRLTVV.

The chain has TRBV30 and TRBJ1-2; the D gene is possibly TRBD1 (5 bases). CDR1 is GTSNPN, CDR2 SVGIG, per germline (reference sequence). This CDR3 is built from 13 residues. V shed 0 bases and J shed 9 bases, with 14 bases lying between them. The CDR3 here is CAWSVSTGRRYTF. The CDR3 region has the DNA TGTGCCTGGAGTGTATCCACAGGAAGGCGCTACACCTTC.

This clone was observed once. The rearrangement joins TRBV7-9 to TRBJ1-1, with D possibly matching TRBD1 (5 bases). Trimming removed 3 bases at V and 0 bases at J, with 8 bases between. Germline V gene sequence: CDR1 SEHNR, CDR2 FQNEAQ (reference sequence). The CDR3 sequence is 14 residues long. For the CDR3, the DNA is TGTGCCAGCAGCTTGCGGGGACTGAACACTGAAGCTTTCTTT. Its translation: CASSLRGLNTEAFF.

CDR3 DNA: TGTGCCAGCAGCCGAGGACTAGCGGGGAATGAGCAGTTCTTC. Protein product: CASSRGLAGNEQFF. V is TRBV6-5 and J is TRBJ2-1; TRBD2 aligns across 12 bases. Germline assignment: CDR1 MNHEY and CDR2 SVGAGI. This CDR3 spans 14 amino acids. With 6 bases clipped from V and 7 bases from J, the junction kept 4 bases outside the gene matches.

A few counts support this clone. The chain has TRBV6-6 and TRBJ2-7; TRBD2 aligns across 11 bases. The CDR3 loop spans 14 amino acids. V lost 3 bases, J lost 6 bases, and 4 bases stayed unmatched. The germline V gene has CDR1 MNHNY and CDR2 SVGAGI (reference sequence). DNA of the CDR3: TGTGCCAGCAGTTATAGCGGGGGGGCTACCGAGCAGTACTTC. It encodes CASSYSGGATEQYF.

The chain uses TRBV30 and TRBJ1-1, with D tentatively TRBD1 (5 bases). Trimming shortened V by 2 bases and J by 8 bases, and 12 bases separated the two germline ends. Looked up from germline, CDR1 is GTSNPN and CDR2 is SVGIG (reference sequence). The CDR3 totals 12 residues. CDR3 DNA: TGTGCCTGGAGTACCTTCGGGGGAGAAGCTTTCTTT. Translated, it gives CAWSTFGGEAFF.

V is TRBV5-1 and J is TRBJ2-6, with TRBD1 identical over 7 bases. Looked up from germline, CDR1 is SGHRS and CDR2 is YFSETQ. The CDR3 contains 18 residues. V lost 1 base and J lost 3; bases outside the gene matches: 10. The CDR3 spells CASSLRDRLLFGANVLTF. CDR3 coding DNA: TGCGCCAGCAGCTTGCGGGACAGACTACTCTTTGGGGCCAACGTCCTGACTTTC.